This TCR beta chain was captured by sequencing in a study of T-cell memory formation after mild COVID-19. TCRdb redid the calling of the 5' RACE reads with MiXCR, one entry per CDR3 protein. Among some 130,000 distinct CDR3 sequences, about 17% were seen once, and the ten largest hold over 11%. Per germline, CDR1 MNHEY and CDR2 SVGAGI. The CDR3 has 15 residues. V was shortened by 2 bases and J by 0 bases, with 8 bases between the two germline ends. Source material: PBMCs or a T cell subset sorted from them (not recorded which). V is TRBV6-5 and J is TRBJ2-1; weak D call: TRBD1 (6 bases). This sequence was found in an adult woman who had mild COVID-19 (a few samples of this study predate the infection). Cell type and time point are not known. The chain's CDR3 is CASSYQGNSYNEQFF. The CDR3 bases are TGTGCCAGCAGTTACCAGGGGAACTCCTACAATGAGCAGTTCTTC.